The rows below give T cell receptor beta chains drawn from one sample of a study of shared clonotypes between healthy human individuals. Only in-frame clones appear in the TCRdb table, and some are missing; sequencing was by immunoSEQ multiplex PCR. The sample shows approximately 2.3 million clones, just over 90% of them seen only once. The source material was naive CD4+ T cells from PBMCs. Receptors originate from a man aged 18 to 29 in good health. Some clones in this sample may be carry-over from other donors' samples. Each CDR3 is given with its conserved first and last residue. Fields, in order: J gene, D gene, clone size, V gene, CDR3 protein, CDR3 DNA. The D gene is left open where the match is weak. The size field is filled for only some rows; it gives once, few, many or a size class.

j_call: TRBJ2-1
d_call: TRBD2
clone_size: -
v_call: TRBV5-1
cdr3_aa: CASSFIIAGGQGQFF
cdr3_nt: TGCGCCAGCAGCTTTATCATAGCGGGAGGGCAAGGGCAGTTCTTC

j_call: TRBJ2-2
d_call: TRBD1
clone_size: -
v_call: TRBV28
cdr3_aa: CASVPGTGLTGELFF
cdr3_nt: TGTGCCAGCGTACCCGGGACAGGGCTCACCGGGGAGCTGTTTTTT

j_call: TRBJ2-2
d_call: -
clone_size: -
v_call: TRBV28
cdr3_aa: CASTESGGVVYTGELFF
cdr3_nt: TGTGCCAGCACGGAATCCGGGGGAGTGGTGTACACCGGGGAGCTGTTTTTT

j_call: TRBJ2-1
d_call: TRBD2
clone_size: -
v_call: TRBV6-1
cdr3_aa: CATGLAGGHEQFF
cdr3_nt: TGTGCCACCGGACTAGCGGGAGGGCATGAGCAGTTCTTC

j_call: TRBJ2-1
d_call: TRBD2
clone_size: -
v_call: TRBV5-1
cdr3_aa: CASTQRVAGEGEQFF
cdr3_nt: TGCGCCAGCACCCAACGGGTAGCGGGAGAAGGAGAGCAGTTCTTC

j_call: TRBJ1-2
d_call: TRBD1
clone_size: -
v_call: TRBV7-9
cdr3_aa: CASSLLGQTSMSYTF
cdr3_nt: TGTGCCAGCAGCTTATTGGGACAGACCTCTATGAGCTACACCTTC

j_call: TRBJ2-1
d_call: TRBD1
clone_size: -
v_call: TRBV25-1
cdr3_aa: CASSDLVGGQGHNEQFF
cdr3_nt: TGTGCCAGCAGTGATTTAGTAGGGGGACAGGGCCACAATGAGCAGTTCTTC

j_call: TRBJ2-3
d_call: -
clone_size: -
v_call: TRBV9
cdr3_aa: CASSQEANWGSTDTQYF
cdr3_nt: TGTGCCAGCAGCCAAGAAGCCAACTGGGGTAGCACAGATACGCAGTATTTT

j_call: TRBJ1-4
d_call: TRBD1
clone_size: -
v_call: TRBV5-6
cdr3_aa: CASSQTMTGAVEKLFF
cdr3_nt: TGTGCCAGCAGCCAGACAATGACAGGGGCGGTAGAAAAACTGTTTTTT

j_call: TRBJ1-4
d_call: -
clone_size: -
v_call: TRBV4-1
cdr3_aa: CASSQDSLIAKLFF
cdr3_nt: TGCGCCAGCAGCCAAGATAGTTTGATTGCAAAACTGTTTTTT

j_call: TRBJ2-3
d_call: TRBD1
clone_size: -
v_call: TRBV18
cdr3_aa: CASSPDRGSTDTQYF
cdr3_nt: TGTGCCAGCTCGCCGGACAGGGGTAGCACAGATACGCAGTATTTT

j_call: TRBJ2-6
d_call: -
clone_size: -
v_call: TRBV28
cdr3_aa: CASSYIGGTGANVLTF
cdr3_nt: TGTGCCAGCAGCTACATAGGGGGGACTGGGGCCAACGTCCTGACTTTC

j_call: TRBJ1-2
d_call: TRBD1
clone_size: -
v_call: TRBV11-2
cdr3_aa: CASGPGQGPYGYTF
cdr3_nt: TGTGCCAGCGGCCCGGGACAGGGTCCTTATGGCTACACCTTC

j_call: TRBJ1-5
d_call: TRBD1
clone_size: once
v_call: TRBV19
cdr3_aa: CASSSGTGGQQPQHF
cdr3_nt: TGTGCCAGTAGCTCAGGGACAGGGGGTCAACAGCCCCAGCATTTT

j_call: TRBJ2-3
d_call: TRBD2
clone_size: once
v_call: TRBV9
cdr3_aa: CASSAPRASGRAYTDTQYF
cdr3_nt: TGTGCCAGCAGCGCCCCCCGGGCTAGCGGGAGGGCCTACACAGATACGCAGTATTTT